Listed below are T cell receptor beta chains from one sample, sequenced in a study of T-cell reconstitution after alpha-beta-depleted transplantation in children. Each CDR3 protein gets one entry after TCRdb re-called the PCR reads with MiXCR. The data hold around 240,000 distinct CDR3 sequences, with roughly 8% observed a single time. The material was PBMCs, mostly from graft donor cells, obtained 180 days after TCRalphabeta/CD19-depleted stem cell transplant. These receptors originate from a male patient aged 10 to 17 who had a stem cell transplant for acute lymphoblastic leukemia, so the T cells may come from the graft donor. Each CDR3 is given without its conserved first and last residue. The D gene is left open where the match is weak.

v_gene	j_gene	d_gene	CDR3aa
TRBV12-3/TRBV12-4	TRBJ2-7	-	ASSLIKGAYEQY
TRBV6-5	TRBJ2-5	TRBD1	ASSYGTGNPQETQY
TRBV7-6	TRBJ1-2	TRBD1	ASSHRDRGLYGYT
TRBV5-1	TRBJ1-1	TRBD1	ASSDRTGGPLAF
TRBV20-1	TRBJ2-5	-	SARDALGRPGETQY
TRBV9	TRBJ2-2	-	ASSVSAGSGELF
TRBV12-3/TRBV12-4	TRBJ1-1	TRBD1	ASSLRTGSTEAF
TRBV3-1	TRBJ2-3	TRBD2	ASSQDLAGTGDTQY
TRBV4-1	TRBJ2-1	TRBD1	ASSQAPGQGSHEQF
TRBV12-3/TRBV12-4	TRBJ1-5	-	ASSLARHSNPPSSNQPQH
TRBV20-1	TRBJ2-5	-	SAKGESQETQY
TRBV5-5	TRBJ1-1	-	ASSFGTLIGGAF
TRBV29-1	TRBJ2-1	-	SVPRYNEQF
TRBV29-1	TRBJ2-3	TRBD1	SVEGQGGKDTQY
TRBV9	TRBJ2-1	TRBD2	ASGTSGGVNEQF
TRBV19	TRBJ1-2	-	ASSIKALDGYT
TRBV3-1	TRBJ1-2	TRBD1	ASSQNGQGKDGYT
TRBV9	TRBJ2-1	TRBD2	ASTVAGVEYNEQF
TRBV3-1	TRBJ2-5	TRBD1	ASSTGQSPLETQY
TRBV20-1	TRBJ2-6	-	SARDRGPGANVLT
TRBV7-8	TRBJ2-1	-	ASSAQLFGGLGNEQF
TRBV9	TRBJ2-3	TRBD1	ASSYRTGSDTQY
TRBV4-1	TRBJ2-2	TRBD2	ASSLVAGGFTGELF
TRBV5-5	TRBJ2-2	-	ASSPVGNTGELF
TRBV20-1	TRBJ1-2	-	SATGTSYGYT
TRBV9	TRBJ2-7	-	ASSQHLGNEQY
TRBV20-1	TRBJ2-5	TRBD2	SARVGTSGKHQETQY
TRBV20-1	TRBJ1-5	TRBD1	SAQGDQPQH
TRBV28	TRBJ2-7	TRBD2	ASSSKLAGAYEQY
TRBV6-5	TRBJ2-2	-	ASSYGGTATGELF
TRBV28	TRBJ2-7	-	ASSPIDSPYEQY
TRBV20-1	TRBJ2-7	-	SARVASEIYEQY
TRBV20-1	TRBJ2-7	-	SAPGHGLDEQY
TRBV27	TRBJ2-3	-	ASSLVQNADTQY
TRBV27	TRBJ2-2	-	ASSLRPANTGELF
TRBV18	TRBJ2-5	TRBD1	ASSPRQGQETQY
TRBV6-2/TRBV6-3	TRBJ2-1	-	ASSYLHRNEQF